This TCR beta chain originates from a study of tumor and adjacent non-tumor tissue in lung cancer (dated by TCRdb to 2016 to 2019). Context from the whole study: Of the cohort, eleven to twelve patients had adenocarcinoma, 2 had squamous cell carcinoma and 1 had small cell lung cancer. The study compared bulk TCRbeta repertoires between lung tumor tissue and matched distant non-tumor lung tissue from 15 lung cancer patients. A total of some 130,000,000 productive TCRbeta reads were generated by sequencing, corresponding to an average of approximately 4.5 million reads per sample. TCRbeta CDR3 sequencing was performed on around 30 paired specimens, with one tumor sample and one normal lung sample collected per patient. Among the roughly 15 patients, ages ranged from about 31 to 76 years, roughly ten were men and 5 were women, and disease was TNM stage I to III.

Bulk unsorted tissue served as the source for RNA extraction, and RNA quality was assessed using a NanoDrop ND-1000 and an Agilent 2100. The donors were newly diagnosed lung cancer patients admitted for thoracic surgery in China from August to November 2014 who had not received prior chemotherapy. Anyone who had undergone radiotherapy or chemotherapy before, or who had another cancer at the same time, was left out of the study. Pieces of surgical tissue measuring about 1-2.1 cm3 were kept in RNAlater solution and held at -80 degrees C until needed. The receptor library was made with multiplex PCR. Sequencing relied on an Illumina HiSeq 2500. TCRbeta libraries were built by three rounds of nested PCR using primers (Table S4), following protocols modified from ARM-PCR. PCR products of 200-500 bp were gel-excised and purified with the QIAquick gel extraction kit before sequencing. As for the authors' bioinformatics: Reads were cleaned with Trimmomatic, merged with FLASH into complete CDR3 sequences, and assigned to V(D)J germline segments with MiTCR. VDJtools was used to compute clonal diversity as the inverse Simpson's index. In-frame sequences without a premature stop codon were defined as productive reads. TCRdb passed the public sequencing reads through fastp at Q25 and MiXCR, retaining productive beta sequences. CDR3 protein duplicates are merged, each entry listing the most common genes and DNA. These V and J calls derive from TCRdb rather than the authors' analysis. This sample has approximately 76,000 distinct CDR3 sequences in its table, and 65% to 75% of those were observed once. Approximately 12% of the sample is taken by the ten largest.

The CDR3, from cysteine to phenylalanine, totals 12 residues. Only CDR3 DNA remains: 36 bases, in frame from the first base. CDR1 and CDR2, per the germline V gene, are MDHEN and SYDVKM. The research as a whole found: TCR diversity was significantly higher in younger patients, and higher tumor TCR diversity was associated with shorter overall and disease-free survival. Only about 15 patients were included in the cohort, and the need for larger samples and more detailed clinical data was noted by the authors. Neither the sequencing platform nor unique molecular identifiers are named or mentioned anywhere in the methods. Peripheral blood was not sequenced, so blood TCRbeta repertoires were not examined in the lung cancer patients of the study. The top 100 clones made up a significantly larger cumulative share of the repertoire in normal lung than in tumor tissue. Tumor tissue showed significantly greater TCR diversity (inverse Simpson) than normal lung tissue (about 410 vs 180, P = 0.0075, Mann-Whitney U test).

Worth noting for this clonotype: Which antigen it targets is not known. A much larger clone is a single base away; this may be a read error.

Source material: lung tumor tissue. The chain employs TRBV28 and TRBJ1-3, with no confident D gene call. The TCR sequence derives from a woman in her 70s with non-small cell lung cancer. The CDR3 protein: CAGSAAGNTIYF. The DNA reads TGTGCCGGCAGCGCCGCTGGAAACACCATATATTTT.